This note documents a single T cell receptor (beta chain) sequence. TCRbeta library construction was performed incorporating unique molecular identifiers. TCRdb reanalysed the PCR reads using MiXCR and keeps one entry per CDR3 protein. The table shows fewer than 550,000 distinct CDR3 sequences, with roughly 10% occurring only once. The source of the sample is a study of T-cell reconstitution after alpha-beta-depleted transplantation in children. The CDR3 has 13 residues. V was clipped by 3 bases and J by 6 bases, with 12 bases between them. Germline-derived CDR1 and CDR2 are DFQATT and SNEGSKA (reference sequence).

Sequencing used PBMCs, mostly from graft donor cells, obtained 180 days after TCRalphabeta/CD19-depleted stem cell transplant. The chain carries TRBV20-1 and TRBJ2-1; D not resolved. The TCR originated in a female patient between 2 and 15 years old who had a stem cell transplant for aplastic anemia, so the T cells may come from the graft donor. The CDR3 region is CSASNKFINEQFF. The CDR3 nucleotides are TGCAGTGCTAGCAATAAATTCATCAATGAGCAGTTCTTC.